Below are 22 T cell receptor beta chains sequenced from a single sample in a study of blood T cells in healthy people across ages. Combining a sample-barcoded 5' primer with a J-beta primer mix, a second PCR ran for 7 to 11 cycles. TCRdb itself ran the 5' RACE reads through MiXCR, one entry per CDR3 protein. The data show 1.5 million to 2 million distinct CDR3 sequences, with around half seen just once and 2% to 2.5% held by the top ten. What was sequenced was blood. These receptor sequences come from a middle-aged woman in good health.

V usage is TRBV7-6 and J usage is TRBJ2-3; tentative D call: TRBD1 (6 bases). The germline gives CDR1 SGHVS, CDR2 FNYEAQ. The CDR3 extends over 15 amino acids. V dropped 4 bases and J dropped 4 bases, with 15 bases sitting between them. The CDR3 region has the DNA TGTGCCAGCAGCTCAGACAGGTCGCAAGCAGATACGCAGTATTTT. Translating it yields CASSSDRSQADTQYF.

This clonotype was counted only a few times. This chain joins TRBV4-3 and TRBJ2-1; 14 nucleotides line up with TRBD2. Trimming at V came to 0 bases and at J to 0 bases, leaving 7 bases not matched to a gene. Germline V gives CDR1 LGHNA, CDR2 YSLEER. The CDR3 length is 20 residues. The CDR3 nucleotides are TGCGCCAGCAGCCAAGATCTGACTAGCGGGGGGGGAAGCTCCTACAATGAGCAGTTCTTC. Encoded protein: CASSQDLTSGGGSSYNEQFF.

This clonotype showed up just a few times. V gene TRBV20-1 combines with J gene TRBJ1-5; TRBD1 agrees at 7 bases. Germline lookup yields CDR1 DFQATT and CDR2 SNEGSKA (reference sequence). With V trimmed by 4 bases and J by 5 bases, 8 bases remained unmatched. The CDR3 runs to 14 residues. CDR3 in DNA: TGCAGTGCTACCAGACAGGGCATAGATCAGCCCCAGCATTTT. This gives the protein CSATRQGIDQPQHF.

The CDR3 coding sequence is TGTGCCAGCAGGGTACAGGGAACCGCAACTAATGAAAAACTGTTTTTT. It is translated as CASRVQGTATNEKLFF. The V and J genes are TRBV27 and TRBJ1-4; D might be TRBD1 (6 bases). The CDR3 has 16 residues. The V end was cut by 6 bases, the J end by 0 bases, with 14 bases between. CDR1 is MNHEY and CDR2 is SMNVEV in the germline V gene (reference sequence).

The chain uses TRBV11-2 and TRBJ2-1, with D perhaps TRBD1 (6 bases). Germline CDR1 reads SGHAT; CDR2 reads FQNNGV. The CDR3 is 18 residues long. V dropped 1 base and J dropped 5 bases, with 21 bases sitting between them. The CDR3 region has the DNA TGTGCCAGCAGCTTAGTGGGCAGGGGAGCAGGGGCACACAATGAGCAGTTCTTC. Translation: CASSLVGRGAGAHNEQFF. Full variable domain (remainder filled in from reference TRBV11-2 and TRBJ2-1): EAGVAQSPRYKIIEKRQSVAFWCNPISGHATLYWYQQILGQGPKLLIQFQNNGVVDDSQLPKDRFSAERLKGVDSTLKIQPAKLEDSAVYLCASSLVGRGAGAHNEQFFGPGTRLTVL.

The chain uses TRBV24-1 and TRBJ2-5; 9 bases fit TRBD1. V dropped 3 bases and J dropped 4; count of bases not matched to a gene: 17. CDR3 length equals 19 residues. Germline CDR1 is KGHDR and CDR2 is SFDVKD. The CDR3 coding sequence is TGTGCCACCAGTGATCCCGGACAGGGGTCGAGCGTTCAATCAGAGACCCAGTACTTC. Translation: CATSDPGQGSSVQSETQYF.

The chain combines TRBV15 with TRBJ1-2; TRBD1 is a possible D gene (5 bases). V was trimmed by 2 bases and J by 4 bases, leaving 20 bases between them. CDR3 size: 17 residues. CDR1 is LNHNV and CDR2 is YYDKDF in the germline V gene (reference sequence). CDR3 in amino acids: CATSRLQTPRGGYGYTF. DNA of the CDR3: TGTGCCACCAGCAGACTCCAGACGCCCCGGGGCGGCTATGGCTACACCTTC.

The rearrangement uses TRBV13 and TRBJ2-1; 14 nucleotides line up with TRBD2. This CDR3 has 19 amino acids. Germline V CDR1 and CDR2: PRHDT, FYEKMQ (reference sequence). V was clipped by 0 bases and J by 2 bases; unmatched bases: 6. The CDR3 DNA is TGTGCCAGCAGCTTAGGCCTAGGACTAGCGGGGGGCCCCTACAATGAGCAGTTCTTC. This sequence encodes CASSLGLGLAGGPYNEQFF.

There are a few counts of this clonotype. V gene TRBV20-1 combines with J gene TRBJ2-1; possibly TRBD1 for D (5 bases). V lost 0 bases and J lost 0, with 15 bases in between. CDR3 length: 17 amino acids. Germline lookup yields CDR1 DFQATT and CDR2 SNEGSKA (reference sequence). This CDR3 reads CSARDQGGQSSYNEQFF. CDR3 sequence (DNA): TGCAGTGCTAGAGATCAGGGCGGCCAGAGCTCCTACAATGAGCAGTTCTTC.

The chain carries TRBV9 and TRBJ2-3; TRBD2 aligns across 7 bases. The V gene end was trimmed by 0 bases and the J gene end by 2 bases; junction bases not matched to a gene: 3. The CDR3 runs to 15 residues. The germline V gene encodes CDR1 SGDLS and CDR2 YYNGEE. CDR3 amino acids: CASSVGAGTTDTQYF. CDR3 DNA sequence: TGTGCCAGCAGCGTAGGAGCGGGAACCACAGATACGCAGTATTTT. Together with reference TRBV9 and TRBJ2-3, the CDR3 gives the full variable domain: DSGVTQTPKHLITATGQRVTLRCSPRSGDLSVYWYQQSLDQGLQFLIQYYNGEERAKGNILERFSAQQFPDLHSELNLSSLELGDSALYFCASSVGAGTTDTQYFGPGTRLTVL.

This clonotype was detected a few times. The chain couples TRBV28 to TRBJ1-2; D is perhaps TRBD1 (5 bases). CDR3 size: 14 residues. In germline, CDR1 is MDHEN, CDR2 SYDVKM. Trimming shortened V by 4 bases and J by 4 bases, and 13 bases separated the two germline ends. The CDR3, as DNA: TGTGCCAGCAGTTACGCCACGGGGGTCTATGGCTACACCTTC. Translating gives CASSYATGVYGYTF.

This clonotype has a count of ten or more. One junction end does not reproduce the germline sequence, and a read error may be involved. CDR3 amino acids: CASSLDLNTEAFF. The CDR3 DNA reads TGTGCCAGCAGCCTTGATTTGAACACTGAAGCTTTCTTT. The chain is built from TRBV5-1 and TRBJ1-1; unclear D gene. CDR1 SGHRS and CDR2 YFSETQ come from the germline V gene. The CDR3 is 13 residues long.

A few counts support this clonotype. The rearrangement uses TRBV6-2 or TRBV6-3 and TRBJ2-6, with D possibly being TRBD1 (6 bases). The V end lost 6 bases, the J end lost 0 bases, and 12 bases lay between the germline ends. The CDR3 is 16 amino acids. Per germline, CDR1 MNHEY and CDR2 SVGEGT. CDR3 protein: CASRGQALSGANVLTF. CDR3 nucleotide sequence: TGTGCCAGCAGGGGACAAGCCCTCTCTGGGGCCAACGTCCTGACTTTC.

V gene TRBV4-3 combines with J gene TRBJ1-4, with D hard to call. Germline lookup yields CDR1 LGHNA and CDR2 YSLEER. The CDR3 runs to 14 residues. V lost 1 base and J 4 bases, leaving 7 bases between the germline ends. Here the CDR3 reads CASSQGRSNEKLFF. CDR3 DNA: TGCGCCAGCAGCCAAGGGAGAAGTAATGAAAAACTGTTTTTT.

The sample holds one count of this clonotype. The gene calls are TRBV6-5 and TRBJ2-1, with 7 bases that match TRBD2. Germline V gives CDR1 MNHEY, CDR2 SVGAGI. Trimming cost V 6 bases and J 10 bases; bases outside gene matches: 3. The CDR3 extends over 11 amino acids. The CDR3 here is CASRLADEQFF. CDR3 sequence (DNA): TGTGCCAGCAGGCTAGCGGACGAGCAGTTCTTC.

This chain connects TRBV5-5 to TRBJ2-3; TRBD1 is a possible D gene (6 bases). The germline CDR1 and CDR2 sequences are SGHKS and YYEKEE (reference sequence). The CDR3 loop spans 15 amino acids. The germline V and J ends were trimmed by 1 base and 5 bases, with 14 bases remaining between them. The CDR3 DNA is TGTGCCAGCAGCTTGTGGCAGGGGCCCCAAGATACGCAGTATTTT. Its translation: CASSLWQGPQDTQYF.

This chain links TRBV29-1 with TRBJ1-3; a possible D gene is TRBD1 (6 bases). The CDR3 has 14 amino acids. From germline, CDR1 is SQVTM and CDR2 ANQGSEA. Trimming pared 6 bases from V and 1 base from J, leaving 13 bases between. Written as DNA, the CDR3 is TGCAGCGTCGAAACAGGGATATCTGGAAACACCATATATTTT. This codes for CSVETGISGNTIYF.

The sample holds a few counts of this clonotype. This chain links TRBV9 with TRBJ2-5; 14 bases are shared with TRBD2. Germline loops: CDR1 SGDLS, CDR2 YYNGEE. The junction had 6 bases not matched to a gene; V was cut back by 3 bases and J by 2 bases. The CDR3 extends over 17 amino acids. The CDR3: CASSDHRLAGGQETQYF. DNA of the CDR3: TGTGCCAGCAGCGACCACCGACTAGCGGGGGGGCAAGAGACCCAGTACTTC.

This chain joins TRBV20-1 and TRBJ1-2; D is uncertain. CDR3 length: 12 amino acids. Trimming removed 8 bases at V and 2 bases at J, with 12 bases between. Germline CDR1 is DFQATT and CDR2 is SNEGSKA (reference sequence). The CDR3 loop is CSPWAGNYGYTF. Here the CDR3 DNA reads TGCAGTCCTTGGGCGGGGAACTATGGCTACACCTTC.

The rearrangement joins TRBV5-1 to TRBJ2-1; TRBD2 matches 12 bases. The germline CDR1 and CDR2 sequences are SGHRS and YFSETQ. CDR3 length: 17 amino acids. Unmatched junction bases numbered 11, after V lost 4 bases and J lost 6 bases. The CDR3 nucleotides read TGCGCCAGCAGCCCCCCGACTAGCGGGGGTAAGTTCAATGAGCAGTTCTTC. Its protein product is CASSPPTSGGKFNEQFF.

Concerning this clonotype: Without the conserved terminal phenylalanine or tryptophan, this CDR3 likely stems from a read error. The chain employs TRBV11-1 and TRBJ2-7, with 10 bases fitting TRBD1. The CDR3 spans 14 residues. The trim removed 5 bases at V and 4 bases at J, leaving 5 bases unmatched. Looked up from germline, CDR1 is SGHAT and CDR2 is FQDESV (reference sequence). CDR3 protein: CASSTGTGAYEQYL. The CDR3 DNA reads as TGTGCCAGCAGCACCGGGACAGGGGCGTACGAGCAGTACCTC.

The CDR3 region has the DNA TGCAGTGTAATGCGGGGGGGCGCTTACAATGAGCAGTTCTTC. Translated, it gives CSVMRGGAYNEQFF. V usage is TRBV20-1 and J usage is TRBJ2-1; 9 nucleotides align to TRBD2. The CDR3 spans 14 residues. Germline V gene data show CDR1 as DFQATT and CDR2 as SNEGSKA (reference sequence). With V trimmed by 7 bases and J by 4 bases, 8 bases remained unmatched.